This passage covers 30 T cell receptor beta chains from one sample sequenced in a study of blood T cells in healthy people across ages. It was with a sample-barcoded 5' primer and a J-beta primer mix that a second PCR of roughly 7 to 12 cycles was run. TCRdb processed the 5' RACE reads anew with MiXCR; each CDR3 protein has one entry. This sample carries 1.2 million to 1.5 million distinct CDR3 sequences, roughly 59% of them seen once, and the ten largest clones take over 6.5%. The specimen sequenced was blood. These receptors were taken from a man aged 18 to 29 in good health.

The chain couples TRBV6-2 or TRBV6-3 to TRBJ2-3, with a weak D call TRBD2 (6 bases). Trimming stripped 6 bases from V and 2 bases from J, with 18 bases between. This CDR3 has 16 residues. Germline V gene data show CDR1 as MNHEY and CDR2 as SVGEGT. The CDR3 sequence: CASSRRSGPDTDTQYF. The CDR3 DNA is TGTGCCAGCAGCCGAAGAAGCGGGCCCGACACAGATACGCAGTATTTT.

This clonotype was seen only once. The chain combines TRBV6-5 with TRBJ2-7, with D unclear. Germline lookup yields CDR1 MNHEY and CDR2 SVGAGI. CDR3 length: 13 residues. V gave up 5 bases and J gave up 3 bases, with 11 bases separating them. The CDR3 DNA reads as TGTGCCAGCAGTGACGGCCAGGACTACGAGCAGTACTTC. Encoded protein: CASSDGQDYEQYF.

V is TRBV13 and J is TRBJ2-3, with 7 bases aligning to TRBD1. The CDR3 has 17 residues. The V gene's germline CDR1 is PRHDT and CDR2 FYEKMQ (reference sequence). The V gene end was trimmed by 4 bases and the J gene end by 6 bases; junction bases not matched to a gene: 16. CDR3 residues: CASSYASSTDRHDTQYF. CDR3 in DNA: TGTGCCAGCAGCTACGCCTCTTCGACGGACAGGCACGATACGCAGTATTTT. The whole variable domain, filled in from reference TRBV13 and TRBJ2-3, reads AAGVIQSPRHLIKEKRETATLKCYPIPRHDTVYWYQQGPGQDPQFLISFYEKMQSDKGSIPDRFSAQQFSDYHSELNMSSLELGDSALYFCASSYASSTDRHDTQYFGPGTRLTVL.

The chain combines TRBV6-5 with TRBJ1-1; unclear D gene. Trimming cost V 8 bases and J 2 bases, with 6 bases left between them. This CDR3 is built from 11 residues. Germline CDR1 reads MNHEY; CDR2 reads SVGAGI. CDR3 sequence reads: CASLSNTEAFF. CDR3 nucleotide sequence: TGTGCCAGCCTTTCTAACACTGAAGCTTTCTTT.

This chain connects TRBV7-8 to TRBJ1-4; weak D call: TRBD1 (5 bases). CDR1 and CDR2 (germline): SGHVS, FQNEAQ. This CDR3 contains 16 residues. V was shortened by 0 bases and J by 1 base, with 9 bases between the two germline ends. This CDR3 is CASSLALGGTNEKLFF. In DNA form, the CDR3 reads TGTGCCAGCAGCTTAGCGCTTGGGGGAACTAATGAAAAACTGTTTTTT. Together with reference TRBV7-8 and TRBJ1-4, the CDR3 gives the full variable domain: GAGVSQSPRYKVAKRGQDVALRCDPISGHVSLFWYQQALGQGPEFLTYFQNEAQLDKSGLPSDRFFAERPEGSVSTLKIQRTQQEDSAVYLCASSLALGGTNEKLFFGSGTQLSVL.

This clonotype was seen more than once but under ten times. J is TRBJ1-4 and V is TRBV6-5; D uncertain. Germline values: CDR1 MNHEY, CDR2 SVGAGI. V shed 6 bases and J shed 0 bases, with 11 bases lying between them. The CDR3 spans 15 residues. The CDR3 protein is CASRSYGATNEKLFF. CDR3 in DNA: TGTGCCAGCAGGTCCTACGGGGCAACTAATGAAAAACTGTTTTTT.

In DNA, the CDR3 is TGCAGCGTTGGTGGCGTCCCTGGGGCCAACGTCCTGACTTTC. Its protein is CSVGGVPGANVLTF. The genes are TRBV29-1 and TRBJ2-6; D is ambiguous. Germline loops: CDR1 SQVTM, CDR2 ANQGSEA. Trimming stripped 4 bases from V and 2 bases from J, with 9 bases between. The CDR3 spans 14 residues.

CDR3 sequence: CASSNRGVSVDEQFF. CDR3 DNA: TGCGCCAGCAGCAATCGCGGGGTCTCCGTGGATGAGCAGTTCTTC. The chain combines TRBV5-1 with TRBJ2-1; TRBD2 might be the D (6 bases). The CDR3 has 15 amino acids. Trimming took 4 bases from V and 8 from J, leaving 19 bases between them. Per germline, CDR1 SGHRS and CDR2 YFSETQ.

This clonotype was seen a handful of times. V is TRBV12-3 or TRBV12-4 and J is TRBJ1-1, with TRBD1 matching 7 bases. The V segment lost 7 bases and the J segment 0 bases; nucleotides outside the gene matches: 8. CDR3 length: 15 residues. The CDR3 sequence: CASNLKGQMNTEAFF. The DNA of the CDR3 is TGTGCCAGCAACCTGAAGGGACAGATGAACACTGAAGCTTTCTTT.

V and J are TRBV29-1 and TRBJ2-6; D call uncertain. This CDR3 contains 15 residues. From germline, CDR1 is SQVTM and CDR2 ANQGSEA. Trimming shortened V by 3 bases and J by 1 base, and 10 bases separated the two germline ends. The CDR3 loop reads CSVDDNRSGANVLTF. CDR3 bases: TGCAGCGTTGATGACAATAGGTCTGGGGCCAACGTCCTGACTTTC.

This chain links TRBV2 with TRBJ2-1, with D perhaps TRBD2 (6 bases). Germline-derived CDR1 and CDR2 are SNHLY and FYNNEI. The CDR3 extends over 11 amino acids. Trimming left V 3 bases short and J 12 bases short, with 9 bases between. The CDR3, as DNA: TGTGCCAGCAGTGAGGGGGGTTCGCAGTTCTTC. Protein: CASSEGGSQFF.

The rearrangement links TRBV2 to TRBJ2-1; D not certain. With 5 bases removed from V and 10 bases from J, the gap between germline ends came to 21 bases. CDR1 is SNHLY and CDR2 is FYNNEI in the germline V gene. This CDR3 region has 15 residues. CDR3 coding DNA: TGTGCCAGCAGTTCCCTCACGGCAGCAAGCAGCGAGCAGTTCTTC. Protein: CASSSLTAASSEQFF.

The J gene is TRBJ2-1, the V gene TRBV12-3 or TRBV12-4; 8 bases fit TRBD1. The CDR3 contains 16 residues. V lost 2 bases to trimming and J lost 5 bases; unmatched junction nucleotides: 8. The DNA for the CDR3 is TGTGCCAGCAGTTTACGAAGACAGGGGAATGACAATGAGCAGTTCTTC. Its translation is CASSLRRQGNDNEQFF.

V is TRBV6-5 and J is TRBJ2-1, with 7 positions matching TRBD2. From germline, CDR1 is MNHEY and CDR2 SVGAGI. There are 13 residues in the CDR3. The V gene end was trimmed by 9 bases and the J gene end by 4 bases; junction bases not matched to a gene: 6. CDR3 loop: CASLSGVYNEQFF. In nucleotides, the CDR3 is TGTGCCAGTCTAAGCGGGGTGTACAATGAGCAGTTCTTC.

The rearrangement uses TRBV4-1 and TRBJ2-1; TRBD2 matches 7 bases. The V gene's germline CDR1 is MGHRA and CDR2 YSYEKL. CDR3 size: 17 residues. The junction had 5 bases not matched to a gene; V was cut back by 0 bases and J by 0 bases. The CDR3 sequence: CASSQDFGRSSYNEQFF. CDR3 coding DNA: TGCGCCAGCAGCCAAGATTTCGGGAGGAGCTCCTACAATGAGCAGTTCTTC.

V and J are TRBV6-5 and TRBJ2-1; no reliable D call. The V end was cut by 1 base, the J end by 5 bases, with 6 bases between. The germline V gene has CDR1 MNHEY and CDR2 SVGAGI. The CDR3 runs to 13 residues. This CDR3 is CASSYFSDNEQFF. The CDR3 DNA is TGTGCCAGCAGTTACTTCTCGGACAATGAGCAGTTCTTC.

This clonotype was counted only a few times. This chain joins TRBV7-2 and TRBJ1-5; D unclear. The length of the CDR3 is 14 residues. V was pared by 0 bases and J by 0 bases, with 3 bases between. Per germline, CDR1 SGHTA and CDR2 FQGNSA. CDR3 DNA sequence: TGTGCCAGCAGCTTAGCCGCTAGCAATCAGCCCCAGCATTTT. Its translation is CASSLAASNQPQHF.

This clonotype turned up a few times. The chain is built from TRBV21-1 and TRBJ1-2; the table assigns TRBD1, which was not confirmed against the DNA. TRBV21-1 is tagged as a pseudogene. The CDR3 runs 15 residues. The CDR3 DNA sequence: TGTGCCAGCAGCAAAGTTGGTCCAGGGGGCTTTGGCTACACCTTC. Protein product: CASSKVGPGGFGYTF.

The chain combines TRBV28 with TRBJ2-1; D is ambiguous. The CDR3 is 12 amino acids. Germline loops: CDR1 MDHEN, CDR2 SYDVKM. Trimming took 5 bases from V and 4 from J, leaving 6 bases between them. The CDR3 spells CASSHQYNEQFF. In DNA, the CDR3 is TGTGCCAGCAGTCACCAGTACAATGAGCAGTTCTTC.

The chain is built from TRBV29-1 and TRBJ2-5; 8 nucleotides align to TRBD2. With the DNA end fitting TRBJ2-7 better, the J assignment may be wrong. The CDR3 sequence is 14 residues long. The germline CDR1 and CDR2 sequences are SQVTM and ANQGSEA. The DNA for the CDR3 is TGCAGCGTTGGGGTTAGTCGACTAGCGAGCGAGCAGTACTTC. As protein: CSVGVSRLASEQYF.

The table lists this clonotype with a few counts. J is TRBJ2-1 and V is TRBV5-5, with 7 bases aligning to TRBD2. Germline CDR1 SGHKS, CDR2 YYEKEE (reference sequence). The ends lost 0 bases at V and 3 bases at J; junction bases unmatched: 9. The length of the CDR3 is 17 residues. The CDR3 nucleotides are TGTGCCAGCAGCTTGGCGGCGGGGCGGGGGAGCTACAATGAGCAGTTCTTC. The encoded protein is CASSLAAGRGSYNEQFF.

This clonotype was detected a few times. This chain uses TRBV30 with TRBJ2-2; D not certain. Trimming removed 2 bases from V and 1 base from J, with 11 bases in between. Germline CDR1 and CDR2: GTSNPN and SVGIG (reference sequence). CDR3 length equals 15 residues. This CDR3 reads CAWSSGERNTGELFF. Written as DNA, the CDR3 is TGTGCCTGGAGTTCTGGAGAGAGGAACACCGGGGAGCTGTTTTTT.

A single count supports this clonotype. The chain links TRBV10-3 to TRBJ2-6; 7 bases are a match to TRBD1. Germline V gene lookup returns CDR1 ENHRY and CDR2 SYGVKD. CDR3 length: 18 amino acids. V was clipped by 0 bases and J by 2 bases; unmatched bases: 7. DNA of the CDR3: TGTGCCATCAGTGAGTCGAGGCCAGGGGGAACTGGGGCCAACGTCCTGACTTTC. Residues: CAISESRPGGTGANVLTF.

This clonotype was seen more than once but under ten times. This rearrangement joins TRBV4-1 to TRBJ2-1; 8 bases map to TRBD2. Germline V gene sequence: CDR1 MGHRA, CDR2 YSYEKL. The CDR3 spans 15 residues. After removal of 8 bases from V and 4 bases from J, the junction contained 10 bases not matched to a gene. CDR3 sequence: CASSLAERRYNEQFF. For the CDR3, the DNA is TGCGCCAGCTCACTAGCGGAGAGGCGATACAATGAGCAGTTCTTC.

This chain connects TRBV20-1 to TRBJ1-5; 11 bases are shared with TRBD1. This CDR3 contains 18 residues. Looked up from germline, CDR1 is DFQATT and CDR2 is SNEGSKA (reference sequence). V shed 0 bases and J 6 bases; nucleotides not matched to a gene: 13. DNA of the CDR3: TGCAGTGCTAGAGATCTAGGACCAGGACAGGGGGCCCCTCAGCCCCAGCATTTT. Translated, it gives CSARDLGPGQGAPQPQHF.

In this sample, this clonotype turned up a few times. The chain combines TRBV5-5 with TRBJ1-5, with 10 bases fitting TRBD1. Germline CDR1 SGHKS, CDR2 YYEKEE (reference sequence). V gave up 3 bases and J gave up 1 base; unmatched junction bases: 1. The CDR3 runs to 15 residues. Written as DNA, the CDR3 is TGTGCCAGCAGCTCGGGACAGGGGAGCAATCAGCCCCAGCATTTT. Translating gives CASSSGQGSNQPQHF.

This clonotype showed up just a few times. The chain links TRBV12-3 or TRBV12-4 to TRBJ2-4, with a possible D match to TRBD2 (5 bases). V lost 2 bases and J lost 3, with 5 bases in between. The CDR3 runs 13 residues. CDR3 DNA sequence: TGTGCCAGCAGTTTAACTAGCAAAAACATTCAGTACTTC. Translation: CASSLTSKNIQYF.

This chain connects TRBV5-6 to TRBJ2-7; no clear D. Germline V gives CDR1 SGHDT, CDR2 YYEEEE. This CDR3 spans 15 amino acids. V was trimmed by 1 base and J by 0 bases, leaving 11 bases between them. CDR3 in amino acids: CASSLQKYYSYEQYF. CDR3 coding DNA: TGTGCCAGCAGCTTGCAAAAGTATTACTCCTACGAGCAGTACTTC. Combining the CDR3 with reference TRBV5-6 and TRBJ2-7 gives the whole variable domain DAGVTQSPTHLIKTRGQQVTLRCSPKSGHDTVSWYQQALGQGPQFIFQYYEEEERQRGNFPDRFSGHQFPNYSSELNVNALLLGDSALYLCASSLQKYYSYEQYFGPGTRLTVT.

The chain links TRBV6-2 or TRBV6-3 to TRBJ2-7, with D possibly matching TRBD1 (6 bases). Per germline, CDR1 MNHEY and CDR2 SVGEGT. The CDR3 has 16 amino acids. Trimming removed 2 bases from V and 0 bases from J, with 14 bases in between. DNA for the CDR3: TGTGCCAGCAGTTACCGCGACAGGCTCCACTCCTACGAGCAGTACTTC. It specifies CASSYRDRLHSYEQYF.

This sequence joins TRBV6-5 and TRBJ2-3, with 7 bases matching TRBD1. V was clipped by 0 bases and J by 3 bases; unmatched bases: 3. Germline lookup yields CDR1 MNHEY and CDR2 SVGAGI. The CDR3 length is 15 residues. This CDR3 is CASSYSQQGTDTQYF. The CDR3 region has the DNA TGTGCCAGCAGTTACTCACAACAGGGGACAGATACGCAGTATTTT.